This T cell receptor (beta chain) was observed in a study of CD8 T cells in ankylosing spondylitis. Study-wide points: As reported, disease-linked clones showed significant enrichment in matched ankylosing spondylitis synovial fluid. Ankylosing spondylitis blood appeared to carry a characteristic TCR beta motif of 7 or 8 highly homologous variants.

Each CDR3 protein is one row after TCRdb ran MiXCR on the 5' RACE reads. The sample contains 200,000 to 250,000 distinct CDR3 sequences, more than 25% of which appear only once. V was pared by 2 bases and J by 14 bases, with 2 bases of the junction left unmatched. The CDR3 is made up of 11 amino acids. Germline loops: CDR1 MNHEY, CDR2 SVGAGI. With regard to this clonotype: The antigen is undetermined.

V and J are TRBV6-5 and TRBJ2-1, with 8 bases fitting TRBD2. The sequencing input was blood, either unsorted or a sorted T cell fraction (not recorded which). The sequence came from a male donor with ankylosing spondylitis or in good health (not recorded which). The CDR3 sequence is CASSYGTSKFF. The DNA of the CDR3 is TGTGCCAGCAGTTACGGGACTAGTAAGTTCTTC.